This T cell receptor beta chain comes out of a study of blood T cells in healthy people across ages. Notes on the study in general: The recorded TCR beta diversity per million T cells decreased in a roughly linear manner with age. Donors of long life had a larger count of naive CD4+ cells and greater diversity than aged donors.

The authors isolated at least 6 million PBMCs per sample. Sample-barcoded 5' priming and a J-beta primer mix drove a second PCR of roughly 6 to 12 cycles. Each of the cDNA molecules was tagged by a template-switch adaptor with 12 random nucleotides. TCRdb independently ran MiXCR on the 5' RACE reads; one entry per CDR3 protein. The sample shows about 580,000 distinct CDR3 sequences, around 48% of them seen only once. The count of this clonotype is one. Its antigen remains unidentified. At one of its ends the junction is not consistent with the germline gene, which may arise from a read error. The CDR3 length is 14 residues. Germline values: CDR1 SGHRS, CDR2 YFSETQ.

The sample was blood. The sequence came from a man of 80 years or more in good health. The J gene is TRBJ2-1, the V gene TRBV5-1; 11 nucleotides line up with TRBD2. CDR3 residues: CAGSSGTSGDEQFF. The CDR3 nucleotides are TGCGCCGGCAGCTCAGGGACTAGCGGCGATGAGCAGTTCTTC.